Following are 12 T cell receptor beta chains from one sample sequenced in a study of blood T cell repertoires in COVID-19. Measured with immunoSEQ multiplex PCR; TCRdb has only the in-frame clones, and not every one. This repertoire shows some 330,000 clones, under 90% found once; its top ten account for around 4%. Sequenced input: PBMCs or T cells enriched from blood (not recorded which). These receptors all come from a man younger than 45 who had recovered from COVID-19.

This sequence joins TRBV15 and TRBJ1-6, with D possibly matching TRBD1 (6 bases). CDR3 size: 13 residues. V lost 4 bases and J lost 8, with 9 bases in between. Per the germline V gene, CDR1 is LNHNV and CDR2 is YYDKDF (reference sequence). CDR3 coding DNA: TGTGCCACCAGCAAGGGGGTTTATTCACCCCTCCACTTT. Translated, it gives CATSKGVYSPLHF.

The chain employs TRBV11-3 and TRBJ2-7; 11 nucleotides align to TRBD2. After removal of 5 bases from V and 2 bases from J, the junction contained 8 bases not matched to a gene. The CDR3 runs 16 residues. The germline CDR1 and CDR2 sequences are SGHNT and YENEEA. The CDR3 DNA follows: TGTGCCAGCAGCCCCCGTAGCGGGAGGGATACCTACGAGCAGTACTTC. This gives the protein CASSPRSGRDTYEQYF.

This rearrangement joins TRBV19 to TRBJ2-5; the D gene is possibly TRBD2 (6 bases). V lost 3 bases, J lost 2 bases, and 7 bases lay in between. The CDR3 runs to 13 residues. From germline, CDR1 is LNHDA and CDR2 SQIVND (reference sequence). In DNA form, the CDR3 reads TGTGCCAGTAGTATTGGGGGGCAAGAGACCCAGTACTTC. Translating it yields CASSIGGQETQYF.

This clone has just a few counts. The chain recombines TRBV6-5 with TRBJ2-1, with 13 bases lining up with TRBD2. Germline V lookup: CDR1 MNHEY, CDR2 SVGAGI. V trimming: 2 bases; J trimming: 8 bases; junction bases outside the gene matches: 0. The CDR3 totals 14 residues. In DNA form, the CDR3 reads TGTGCCAGCAGTTACACTAGCGGGAGGGATGAGCAGTTCTTC. Amino acid sequence: CASSYTSGRDEQFF.

This clone came up once. This chain uses TRBV5-4 with TRBJ2-2; a possible D gene is TRBD1 (5 bases). Trimming left V 3 bases short and J 2 bases short, with 11 bases between. CDR1 is SGHNT, CDR2 YYREEE, per germline (reference sequence). The CDR3 consists of 15 residues. CDR3 in DNA: TGTGCCAGCAGCTCTTCAGGGATAAACACCGGGGAGCTGTTTTTT. It specifies CASSSSGINTGELFF.

This chain connects TRBV4-2 to TRBJ2-5; weak D call: TRBD1 (6 bases). Germline CDR1 LGHNA, CDR2 YNFKEQ. Trimming cost V 0 bases and J 2 bases, with 10 bases left between them. This CDR3 region has 15 residues. The CDR3 region has the DNA TGTGCCAGCAGCCAAGATTCAGGGGAGCAAGAGACCCAGTACTTC. Amino acids: CASSQDSGEQETQYF.

With respect to this clone: Within the sample, other DNA sequences also encode this same CDR3. The chain combines TRBV28 with TRBJ1-2; 8 positions match TRBD1. The CDR3 runs to 13 residues. Germline CDR1 and CDR2: MDHEN and SYDVKM. J lost 4 bases, V lost 5 bases, and 3 bases had no gene match. For the CDR3, the DNA is TGTGCCAGCAGTAGGACAGGGTCCTATGGCTACACCTTC. Translation: CASSRTGSYGYTF.

The chain combines TRBV24-1 with TRBJ2-7; 10 nucleotides match TRBD1. The J segment lost 5 bases and the V segment lost 5 bases, leaving 11 bases of the junction unmatched. Germline lookup yields CDR1 KGHDR and CDR2 SFDVKD. This CDR3 spans 16 amino acids. CDR3 DNA sequence: TGTGCCACCAGTGGTACGACAGGGGGCGATTCTAACGAGCAGTACTTC. Its protein product is CATSGTTGGDSNEQYF.

J is TRBJ1-4 and V is TRBV6-5, with 8 bases identical to TRBD1. J was trimmed by 5 bases and V by 7 bases; bases with no gene match: 3. Germline lookup yields CDR1 MNHEY and CDR2 SVGAGI. The CDR3 length is 13 residues. The CDR3 DNA reads TGTGCCAGCACCAGGACAGGGAATGAAAAACTGTTTTTT. As protein: CASTRTGNEKLFF.

The chain recombines TRBV12-3 or TRBV12-4 with TRBJ2-7; D might be TRBD2 (5 bases). This CDR3 contains 13 residues. V lost 6 bases to trimming and J lost 0 bases, with 9 bases between them. CDR3 protein: CASRDWSSYEQYF. In nucleotides, the CDR3 is TGTGCCAGCAGGGACTGGAGCTCCTACGAGCAGTACTTC.

About this clone itself: Within the sample, other DNA sequences also encode this same CDR3. The V gene is TRBV18, the J gene TRBJ1-1; 7 nucleotides agree with TRBD1. The V gene's germline CDR1 is KGHSH and CDR2 LQKENI. This CDR3 is 15 amino acids long. V dropped 3 bases and J dropped 5; count of bases not matched to a gene: 9. The DNA of the CDR3 is TGTGCCAGCTCACCCCTTGACAGGGTTGGGACTGAAGCTTTCTTT. Its protein is CASSPLDRVGTEAFF.

The genes are TRBV19 and TRBJ1-3; perhaps TRBD1 as D (5 bases). V dropped 7 bases and J dropped 0 bases, with 13 bases sitting between them. The germline V gene encodes CDR1 LNHDA and CDR2 SQIVND (reference sequence). The CDR3 spans 15 residues. CDR3 loop: CASTSDSFSGNTIYF. As DNA, the CDR3 is TGTGCCAGTACTAGCGACAGCTTCTCTGGAAACACCATATATTTT.